One and the same sample provided the 17 T cell receptor beta chains below, sequenced in a study of control samples from healthy donors and cancer patients. Using immunoSEQ multiplex PCR, the repertoire was profiled, and TCRdb retains in-frame clones only, with some absent. The table records about 89,000 clones, roughly 86% of them present only once. Specimen: blood. These receptors were collected from a man aged 25-45 years in good health.

The V call is TRBV30, the J call TRBJ1-2; D is possibly TRBD1 (5 bases). From germline, CDR1 is GTSNPN and CDR2 SVGIG (reference sequence). The CDR3 has 13 amino acids. Trimming left V 4 bases short and J 4 bases short, with 13 bases between. The CDR3 reads CAWTGTSFYGYTF. As DNA, the CDR3 is TGTGCCTGGACGGGGACCTCTTTCTATGGCTACACCTTC.

The V gene is TRBV5-6, the J gene TRBJ1-5, with 9 nucleotides matching TRBD1. The CDR3 is 15 residues long. CDR1 and CDR2 from the germline V gene are SGHDT and YYEEEE. Trimming took 4 bases from V and 7 from J; bases not matched to a gene: 9. The chain's CDR3 is CASSTRDRVAQPQHF. The CDR3, as DNA: TGTGCCAGCAGCACCCGGGACAGGGTCGCCCAGCCCCAGCATTTT.

This chain uses TRBV6-5 with TRBJ2-3; D is ambiguous. Germline V CDR1 and CDR2: MNHEY, SVGAGI. V was pared by 8 bases and J by 2 bases, with 11 bases between. The CDR3 consists of 13 residues. In nucleotides, the CDR3 is TGTGCCAGCCGACTCCTCGCCACAGATACGCAGTATTTT. Amino acid sequence: CASRLLATDTQYF.

Only one count was recorded for this clone. The rearrangement links TRBV29-1 to TRBJ1-1; D unclear. V dropped 4 bases and J dropped 3 bases, with 21 bases sitting between them. The CDR3 covers 16 residues. The germline CDR1 and CDR2 sequences are SQVTM and ANQGSEA. The CDR3 nucleotides are TGCAGCGTTGGGGGTCTCCCTGGGGAAGGGTACACTGAAGCTTTCTTT. Amino acids: CSVGGLPGEGYTEAFF.

The V gene is TRBV18, the J gene TRBJ1-4; a possible D gene is TRBD1 (5 bases). The CDR3 has 18 residues. V lost 4 bases and J 5 bases, leaving 23 bases between the germline ends. CDR1 is KGHSH, CDR2 LQKENI, per germline. The DNA for the CDR3 is TGTGCCAGCTCACAGGACTCCGATTGGGGGACCGACAATGAAAAACTGTTTTTT. This encodes CASSQDSDWGTDNEKLFF.

The rearrangement joins TRBV7-9 to TRBJ1-1; D ambiguous. V was clipped by 5 bases and J by 0 bases, with 7 bases between them. Germline V CDR1 and CDR2: SEHNR, FQNEAQ (reference sequence). This CDR3 spans 13 amino acids. Here the CDR3 reads CASSRTLNTEAFF. CDR3 in DNA: TGTGCCAGCAGCCGTACACTGAACACTGAAGCTTTCTTT. The full variable domain, with the rest looked up from reference TRBV7-9 and TRBJ1-1, is DTGVSQNPRHKITKRGQNVTFRCDPISEHNRLYWYRQTLGQGPEFLTYFQNEAQLEKSRLLSDRFSAERPKGSFSTLEIQRTEQGDSAMYLCASSRTLNTEAFFGQGTRLTVV.

The V gene is TRBV9, the J gene TRBJ2-3; D gene unclear. The CDR3 totals 14 residues. Germline CDR1 is SGDLS and CDR2 is YYNGEE. Trimming pared 0 bases from V and 0 bases from J, leaving 5 bases between. CDR3 nucleotides: TGTGCCAGCAGCGTAGAAAGGAGCACAGATACGCAGTATTTT. As protein: CASSVERSTDTQYF.

The chain carries TRBV19 and TRBJ1-1, with D perhaps matching TRBD1 (6 bases). Germline assignment: CDR1 LNHDA and CDR2 SQIVND (reference sequence). The CDR3 is 13 amino acids. V dropped 3 bases and J dropped 8 bases, with 13 bases sitting between them. The CDR3 nucleotides are TGTGCCAGTAGTATTATGGTGGGACAAGAAGCTTTCTTT. Encoded protein: CASSIMVGQEAFF.

The J gene is TRBJ2-6, the V gene TRBV19; possibly TRBD2 for D (5 bases). CDR1 is LNHDA, CDR2 SQIVND, per germline (reference sequence). V was pared by 5 bases and J by 0 bases, with 8 bases between. CDR3 length: 15 residues. The CDR3 DNA reads as TGTGCCAGTAGTCGGGATAACTCTGGGGCCAACGTCCTGACTTTC. Its translation: CASSRDNSGANVLTF.

The chain recombines TRBV7-9 with TRBJ2-5; D is undetermined. Trimming shortened V by 8 bases and J by 5 bases, and 15 bases separated the two germline ends. The CDR3 is made up of 13 amino acids. Per germline, CDR1 SEHNR and CDR2 FQNEAQ (reference sequence). The CDR3 DNA sequence: TGTGCCAGCGCCGTGAGCCCGGATGAGACCCAGTACTTC. Translating gives CASAVSPDETQYF.

The chain couples TRBV6-1 to TRBJ1-4; D is uncertain. V was cut by 2 bases and J by 4 bases, with 17 bases left in between. Per the germline V gene, CDR1 is MNHNS and CDR2 is SASEGT. The CDR3 contains 17 residues. The CDR3 coding sequence is TGTGCCAGCAGTGAACGTCCGGGAACAGTTTTTAATGAAAAACTGTTTTTT. The encoded protein is CASSERPGTVFNEKLFF.

The gene calls are TRBV10-2 and TRBJ1-2; weak D call: TRBD1 (6 bases). Between the trimmed V and J ends, which lost 7 bases and 2 bases, there was a span of 14 bases. The length of the CDR3 is 14 residues. CDR1 is WSHSY and CDR2 is SAAADI in the germline V gene. DNA for the CDR3: TGCGCCAGCACCGTGGACAGCATGAACTATGGCTACACCTTC. It translates to CASTVDSMNYGYTF.

The chain employs TRBV24-1 and TRBJ2-3, with unresolved D. The CDR3 is 15 amino acids. V was pared by 5 bases and J by 4 bases, with 15 bases between. The V gene's germline CDR1 is KGHDR and CDR2 SFDVKD. CDR3 sequence: CATSAKVSNSDTQYF. In DNA form, the CDR3 reads TGTGCCACCAGTGCTAAAGTCTCTAACTCAGATACGCAGTATTTT.

The chain combines TRBV18 with TRBJ2-5; D might be TRBD1 or TRBD2, each matching 5 bases. Germline V lookup: CDR1 KGHSH, CDR2 LQKENI. This CDR3 has 15 residues. Trimming removed 3 bases at V and 1 base at J, with 12 bases between. This chain's CDR3 is CASSPPWGSQETQYF. The CDR3 DNA is TGTGCCAGCTCACCCCCTTGGGGGAGCCAAGAGACCCAGTACTTC.

The CDR3 reads CASSRQGGGTLGNTIYF. The CDR3 bases are TGTGCCAGCAGCCGACAGGGGGGGGGCACATTGGGAAACACCATATATTTT. This chain connects TRBV4-2 to TRBJ1-3; 9 positions match TRBD1. The CDR3 covers 17 residues. V was pared by 4 bases and J by 4 bases, with 11 bases of the junction left unmatched. Germline V gene sequence: CDR1 LGHNA, CDR2 YNFKEQ.

V and J are TRBV11-3 and TRBJ2-2; the D gene could be TRBD1 or TRBD2 (5 bases each). CDR3 length equals 15 residues. CDR1 and CDR2 (germline): SGHNT, YENEEA. V lost 5 bases, J lost 4 bases, and 14 bases lay in between. CDR3: CASSPGTDITGELFF. CDR3 sequence (DNA): TGTGCCAGCAGCCCAGGGACGGACATCACCGGGGAGCTGTTTTTT.

The rearrangement uses TRBV6-5 and TRBJ1-2; D is perhaps TRBD1 (6 bases). V was cut by 0 bases and J by 5 bases, with 10 bases left in between. CDR1 and CDR2 (germline): MNHEY, SVGAGI. The CDR3 consists of 14 residues. The CDR3, as DNA: TGTGCCAGCAGTTACTCGGCAGGGGATTATGGCTACACCTTC. It codes for CASSYSAGDYGYTF.